This TCR beta chain was recorded in a study of long-term antiretroviral therapy in people with HIV. Study observations and caveats: HIV repertoires showed narrower CDR3 length ranges than controls. Clones that had undergone expansion before ART prevailed in the repertoire throughout all time points. There were no data on ART adherence, viral resistance or therapy changes, a gap that limits inferences about post-ART repertoire changes.

CDR3 length equals 16 residues. Germline V CDR1 and CDR2: SGHVS, FQNEAQ. Trimming at V came to 5 bases and at J to 1 base, leaving 7 bases not matched to a gene. A word on this clone: Antigen unknown.

Survey-level immunoSEQ v3.0 assays were run. Sequencing set out to capture roughly 40,000-55,000 T-cell genomes per sample. This table comes from immunoSEQ multiplex PCR, and its TCRdb copy is limited to in-frame clones, with some not included. This table holds 18,000 or so clones, roughly 73% found once. Sequenced here: unsorted PBMCs, sampled at the start of antiretroviral therapy, before treatment. The chain employs TRBV7-8 and TRBJ2-3; TRBD1 matches 9 bases. This receptor was obtained from a woman between 40 and 55 years old with HIV. The CDR3 nucleotides read TGTGCCAGCAGCCTACAGGGGGCTTGGGGCACAGATACGCAGTATTTT. It specifies CASSLQGAWGTDTQYF.